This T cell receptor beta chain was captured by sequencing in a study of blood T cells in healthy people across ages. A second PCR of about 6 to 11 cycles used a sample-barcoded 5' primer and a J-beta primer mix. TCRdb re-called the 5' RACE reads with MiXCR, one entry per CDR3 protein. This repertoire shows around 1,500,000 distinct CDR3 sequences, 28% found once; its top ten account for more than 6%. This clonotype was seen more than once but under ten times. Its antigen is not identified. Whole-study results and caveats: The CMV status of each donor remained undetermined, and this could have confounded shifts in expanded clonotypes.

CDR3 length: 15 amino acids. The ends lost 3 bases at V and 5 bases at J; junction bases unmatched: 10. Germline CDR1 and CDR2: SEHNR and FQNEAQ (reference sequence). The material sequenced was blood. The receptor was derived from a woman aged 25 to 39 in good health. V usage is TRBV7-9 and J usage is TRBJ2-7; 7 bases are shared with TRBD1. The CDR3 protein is CASSFSGQVKDEQYF. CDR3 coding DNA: TGTGCCAGCAGCTTTTCTGGACAGGTAAAGGACGAGCAGTACTTC. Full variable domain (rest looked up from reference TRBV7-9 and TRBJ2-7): DTGVSQNPRHKITKRGQNVTFRCDPISEHNRLYWYRQTLGQGPEFLTYFQNEAQLEKSRLLSDRFSAERPKGSFSTLEIQRTEQGDSAMYLCASSFSGQVKDEQYFGPGTRLTVT.